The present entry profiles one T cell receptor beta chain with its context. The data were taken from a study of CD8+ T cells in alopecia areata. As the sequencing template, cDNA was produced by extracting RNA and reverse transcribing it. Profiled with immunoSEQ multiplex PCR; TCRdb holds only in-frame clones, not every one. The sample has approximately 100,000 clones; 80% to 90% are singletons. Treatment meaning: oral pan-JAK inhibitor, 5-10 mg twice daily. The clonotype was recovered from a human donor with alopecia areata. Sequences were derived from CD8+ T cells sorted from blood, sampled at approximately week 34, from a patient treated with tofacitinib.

CDR3 sequence (DNA): TGTGCCAGCAGTGAATCGGGCTCCTACGAGCAGTACTTC. It encodes CASSESGSYEQYF. The genes are TRBV6-1 and TRBJ2-7, with no clear D. Germline CDR1 is MNHNS and CDR2 is SASEGT. Deletions cut 2 bases from V and 0 bases from J, with 5 bases between. This CDR3 has 13 amino acids.